A selection of T cell receptor beta chains follows, all from one sample in a study of cytomegalovirus exposure and HLA in healthy donors. TCRdb keeps only in-frame clones here, not all; method: immunoSEQ multiplex PCR. The sample yields 50,000 or so clones, around 94% seen once. The sequencing input was PBMCs. The receptors shown here come from a man between 18 and 35 years old in good health and CMV-seronegative. CDR3s include the opening cysteine and the closing phenylalanine or tryptophan. The order of the fields is CDR3 DNA, CDR3 protein, J gene, V gene, clone size, D gene. The D gene is left open where the match is weak. Clone size, where shown, is once, few, many, or a class for clones that have expanded.

cdr3_nt: TGTGCCAGCGCCAAATCCGGGACTAGCGGGGGTCAGTACTTC
cdr3_aa: CASAKSGTSGGQYF
j_call: TRBJ2-7
v_call: TRBV9
clone_size: NA
d_call: TRBD2

cdr3_nt: TGCAGCGTTGACAAGGGACAGCTAGAAGAGACCCAGTACTTC
cdr3_aa: CSVDKGQLEETQYF
j_call: TRBJ2-5
v_call: TRBV29-1
clone_size: NA
d_call: TRBD1

cdr3_nt: TGTGCCTGGAGCGAGGGGGCCGGACAGCCCCAGCATTTT
cdr3_aa: CAWSEGAGQPQHF
j_call: TRBJ1-5
v_call: TRBV30
clone_size: NA
d_call: TRBD1

cdr3_nt: TGTGCCAGCAGCGAGGGACTCAATCAGCCCCAGCATTTT
cdr3_aa: CASSEGLNQPQHF
j_call: TRBJ1-5
v_call: TRBV6-1
clone_size: NA
d_call: NA

cdr3_nt: TGTGCCAGCAGTTTACCCAGCGGGTTTAGCACAGATACGCAGTATTTT
cdr3_aa: CASSLPSGFSTDTQYF
j_call: TRBJ2-3
v_call: TRBV28
clone_size: NA
d_call: NA

cdr3_nt: TGTGCCAGCAGTTCATATAGCGGGAGCTCCTACAATGAGCAGTTCTTC
cdr3_aa: CASSSYSGSSYNEQFF
j_call: TRBJ2-1
v_call: TRBV6-5
clone_size: NA
d_call: TRBD2

cdr3_nt: TGTGCCAGCAGCCTGGGACAGGGGAATGGAAACACCATATATTTT
cdr3_aa: CASSLGQGNGNTIYF
j_call: TRBJ1-3
v_call: TRBV5-4
clone_size: NA
d_call: TRBD1

cdr3_nt: TGCGCCAGCAGTGAAAGCGGGAGGGCCGTAGATACGCAGTATTTT
cdr3_aa: CASSESGRAVDTQYF
j_call: TRBJ2-3
v_call: TRBV10-1
clone_size: NA
d_call: TRBD2

cdr3_nt: TGTGCCAGCAGCTTAGATCATCAGACAGGGGCCTACGAGCAGTACTTC
cdr3_aa: CASSLDHQTGAYEQYF
j_call: TRBJ2-7
v_call: TRBV11-3
clone_size: NA
d_call: TRBD1

cdr3_nt: TGTGCCAGCAGCAAAGAGAGGGCTAGGGTACAGTATGGCTACACCTTC
cdr3_aa: CASSKERARVQYGYTF
j_call: TRBJ1-2
v_call: TRBV21-1
clone_size: NA
d_call: NA

cdr3_nt: TGCGCCAGCAGATCTTCTTCTAGCTCCTACAATGAGCAGTTCTTC
cdr3_aa: CASRSSSSSYNEQFF
j_call: TRBJ2-1
v_call: TRBV5-1
clone_size: once
d_call: NA

cdr3_nt: TGTGCCAGCATGAGGGAGAGCAATCAGCCCCAGCATTTT
cdr3_aa: CASMRESNQPQHF
j_call: TRBJ1-5
v_call: TRBV6-1
clone_size: NA
d_call: NA

cdr3_nt: TGTGCCAGCAGCCAGGAGGGTAGCGAGCAGTACTTC
cdr3_aa: CASSQEGSEQYF
j_call: TRBJ2-7
v_call: TRBV4-2
clone_size: NA
d_call: NA

cdr3_nt: TGCAGCGTTGAAGTTACTCCGGGAGGTAGTGGCTACACCTTC
cdr3_aa: CSVEVTPGGSGYTF
j_call: TRBJ1-2
v_call: TRBV29-1
clone_size: few
d_call: NA

cdr3_nt: TGTGCCAGCACCTGGGGACAGGTTAGGGACATTCAGTACTTC
cdr3_aa: CASTWGQVRDIQYF
j_call: TRBJ2-4
v_call: TRBV7-8
clone_size: few
d_call: TRBD1

cdr3_nt: TGTGCCAGCGCGAGGGACTCCCAATACCGGTTCTTC
cdr3_aa: CASARDSQYRFF
j_call: TRBJ2-1
v_call: TRBV27
clone_size: NA
d_call: NA

cdr3_nt: TGTGCCAGCAGCCCCAATATCCCTTTACAGGGCGGCACCGGGGAGCTGTTTTTT
cdr3_aa: CASSPNIPLQGGTGELFF
j_call: TRBJ2-2
v_call: TRBV11-3
clone_size: NA
d_call: NA

cdr3_nt: TGTGCCAGTAGTATTTTGGGAGCGGACACCGGGGAGCTGTTTTTT
cdr3_aa: CASSILGADTGELFF
j_call: TRBJ2-2
v_call: TRBV19
clone_size: NA
d_call: NA

cdr3_nt: TGTGCCAGCAGCTCCCTGGGGGCGGCTAGCACAGATACGCAGTATTTT
cdr3_aa: CASSSLGAASTDTQYF
j_call: TRBJ2-3
v_call: TRBV9
clone_size: NA
d_call: NA

cdr3_nt: TGTGCCAGCAGTTTCCGGGGGGCCTCCTACGAGCAGTACTTC
cdr3_aa: CASSFRGASYEQYF
j_call: TRBJ2-7
v_call: TRBV28
clone_size: NA
d_call: NA

cdr3_nt: TGCGCCAGCAGCTTCCGACAGGGAAGCAACGAGCAGTACTTC
cdr3_aa: CASSFRQGSNEQYF
j_call: TRBJ2-7
v_call: TRBV5-1
clone_size: NA
d_call: TRBD1

cdr3_nt: TGTGCCAGCAGCCCGGTAGCCAAAAACATTCAGTACTTC
cdr3_aa: CASSPVAKNIQYF
j_call: TRBJ2-4
v_call: TRBV7-9
clone_size: NA
d_call: NA

cdr3_nt: TGTGCCAGCAGTCTGCAGGGGAATGGCTACACCTTC
cdr3_aa: CASSLQGNGYTF
j_call: TRBJ1-2
v_call: TRBV6-6
clone_size: NA
d_call: NA

cdr3_nt: TGTGCCTGGAGTGTAACAAGGACAGGAGGAAACACTGAAGCTTTCTTT
cdr3_aa: CAWSVTRTGGNTEAFF
j_call: TRBJ1-1
v_call: TRBV30
clone_size: NA
d_call: TRBD1

cdr3_nt: TGTGCCAGCTCCCCGACAGGAAATAATGAAAAACTGTTTTTT
cdr3_aa: CASSPTGNNEKLFF
j_call: TRBJ1-4
v_call: TRBV18
clone_size: NA
d_call: NA

cdr3_nt: TGCGCCAGCAGTGAGTCCCGGCCAGGGGGCCACACTGAAGCTTTCTTT
cdr3_aa: CASSESRPGGHTEAFF
j_call: TRBJ1-1
v_call: TRBV10-1
clone_size: NA
d_call: TRBD1

cdr3_nt: TGTGCCAGCAGCTTACGTTCCCAGGTGGAAGCTTTCTTT
cdr3_aa: CASSLRSQVEAFF
j_call: TRBJ1-1
v_call: TRBV11-2
clone_size: NA
d_call: NA

cdr3_nt: TGTGCCAGCAGTTCCTTTGGACTCCTCTCCTACAATGAGCAGTTCTTC
cdr3_aa: CASSSFGLLSYNEQFF
j_call: TRBJ2-1
v_call: TRBV27
clone_size: NA
d_call: NA

cdr3_nt: TGTGCCAGCAGTTTCCACAGGGTAACCTACGAGCAGTACTTC
cdr3_aa: CASSFHRVTYEQYF
j_call: TRBJ2-7
v_call: TRBV28
clone_size: NA
d_call: NA

cdr3_nt: TGTGCCTGGAGCGGTCTCTATAGCGGGATCGGGATAGAAGAGACCCAGTACTTC
cdr3_aa: CAWSGLYSGIGIEETQYF
j_call: TRBJ2-5
v_call: TRBV30
clone_size: NA
d_call: TRBD2

cdr3_nt: TGTGCCAGCAGCTTAGAACAGGGAAAACTGTTTTTT
cdr3_aa: CASSLEQGKLFF
j_call: TRBJ1-4
v_call: TRBV7-2
clone_size: few
d_call: NA

cdr3_nt: TGTGCCAGCAGCTTTTTTACTAGCGGGAGTAAGTTCTCCTACAATGAGCAGTTCTTC
cdr3_aa: CASSFFTSGSKFSYNEQFF
j_call: TRBJ2-1
v_call: TRBV5-6
clone_size: NA
d_call: TRBD2

cdr3_nt: TGTGCCAGCAGCTCTCAGGGGTGGGAGCAGTACTTC
cdr3_aa: CASSSQGWEQYF
j_call: TRBJ2-7
v_call: TRBV5-5
clone_size: NA
d_call: NA

cdr3_nt: TGTGCCAGCAGCTTAGCGGGAGGATCCTACGAGCAGTACTTC
cdr3_aa: CASSLAGGSYEQYF
j_call: TRBJ2-7
v_call: TRBV11-3
clone_size: NA
d_call: TRBD2

cdr3_nt: TGTGCCAGCAGTTCTAGAGGGAAAGTGTCCGAGCAGTACTTC
cdr3_aa: CASSSRGKVSEQYF
j_call: TRBJ2-7
v_call: TRBV6-5
clone_size: NA
d_call: NA